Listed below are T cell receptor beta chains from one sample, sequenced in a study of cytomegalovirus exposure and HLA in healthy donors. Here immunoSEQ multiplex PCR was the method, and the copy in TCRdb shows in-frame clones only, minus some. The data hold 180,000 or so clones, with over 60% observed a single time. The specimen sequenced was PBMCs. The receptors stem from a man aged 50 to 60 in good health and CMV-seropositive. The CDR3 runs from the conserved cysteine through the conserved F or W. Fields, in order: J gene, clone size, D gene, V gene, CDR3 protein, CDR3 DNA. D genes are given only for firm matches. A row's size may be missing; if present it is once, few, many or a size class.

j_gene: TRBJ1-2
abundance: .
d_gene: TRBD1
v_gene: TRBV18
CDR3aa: CASREGAGNGYTF
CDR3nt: TGTGCCAGCCGAGAGGGGGCTGGAAATGGCTACACCTTC

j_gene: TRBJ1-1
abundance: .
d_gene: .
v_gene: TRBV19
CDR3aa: CASSTVDSRTEAFF
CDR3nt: TGTGCCAGTAGTACGGTGGACAGCCGCACTGAAGCTTTCTTT

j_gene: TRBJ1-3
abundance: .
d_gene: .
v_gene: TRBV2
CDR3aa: CASSEQGFSGNTIYF
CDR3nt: TGTGCCAGCAGTGAACAGGGGTTCTCTGGAAACACCATATATTTT

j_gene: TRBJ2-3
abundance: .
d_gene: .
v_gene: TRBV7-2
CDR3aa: CASSLSPTGDKSDTQYF
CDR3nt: TGTGCCAGCAGCTTAAGCCCCACGGGAGATAAGTCAGATACGCAGTATTTT

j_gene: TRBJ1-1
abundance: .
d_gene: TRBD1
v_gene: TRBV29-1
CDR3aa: CSVGRQGAGTEAFF
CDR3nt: TGCAGCGTGGGGCGACAGGGGGCAGGAACTGAAGCTTTCTTT

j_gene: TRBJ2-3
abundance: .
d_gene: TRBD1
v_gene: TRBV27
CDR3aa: CASRRDRGNTDTQYF
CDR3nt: TGTGCCAGCAGGCGTGACAGGGGGAACACAGATACGCAGTATTTT

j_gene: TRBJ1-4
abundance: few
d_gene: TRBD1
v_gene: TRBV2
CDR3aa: CATRGTENEKLFF
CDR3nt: TGTGCCACCAGGGGGACAGAGAATGAAAAACTGTTTTTT

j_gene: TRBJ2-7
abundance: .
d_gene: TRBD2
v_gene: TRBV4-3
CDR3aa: CASSQAPAFSSGSYEQYF
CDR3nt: TGCGCCAGCAGCCAAGCCCCGGCGTTTTCTAGCGGCTCCTACGAGCAGTACTTC

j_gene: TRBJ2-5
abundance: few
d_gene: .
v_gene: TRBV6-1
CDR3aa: CASRRGQSQETQYF
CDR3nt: TGTGCCAGCAGGCGGGGACAGTCCCAAGAGACCCAGTACTTC

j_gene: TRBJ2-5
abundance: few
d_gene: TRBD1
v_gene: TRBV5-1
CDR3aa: CASSRGQGGETQYF
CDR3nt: TGCGCCAGCAGCAGAGGACAGGGAGGAGAGACCCAGTACTTC

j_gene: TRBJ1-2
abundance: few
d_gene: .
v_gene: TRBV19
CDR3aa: CASSMEFRGFYGYTF
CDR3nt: TGTGCCAGTAGTATGGAGTTTAGGGGGTTCTATGGCTACACCTTC

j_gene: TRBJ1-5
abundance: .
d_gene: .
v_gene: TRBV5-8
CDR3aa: CASRIITGLNSNQPQHF
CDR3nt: TGTGCCAGCAGAATAATAACAGGGCTCAACAGCAATCAGCCCCAGCATTTT

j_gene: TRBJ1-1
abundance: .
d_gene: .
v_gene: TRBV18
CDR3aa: CASSPGGGRNTEAFF
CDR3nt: TGTGCCAGCTCACCAGGGGGGGGTAGGAACACTGAAGCTTTCTTT

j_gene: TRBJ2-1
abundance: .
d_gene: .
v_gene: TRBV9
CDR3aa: CASSGLFGQFF
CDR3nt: TGTGCCAGCAGCGGGCTTTTTGGGCAGTTCTTC

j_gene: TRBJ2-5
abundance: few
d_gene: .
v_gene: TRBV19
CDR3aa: CASSIPGDPQETQYF
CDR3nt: TGTGCCAGTAGTATTCCCGGGGATCCCCAAGAGACCCAGTACTTC

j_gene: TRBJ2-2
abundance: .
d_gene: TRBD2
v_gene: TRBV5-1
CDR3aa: CASSWGGPGELFF
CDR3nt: TGCGCCAGCAGCTGGGGGGGTCCCGGGGAGCTGTTTTTT

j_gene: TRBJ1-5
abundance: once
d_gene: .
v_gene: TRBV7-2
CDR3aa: CASSPPGRTSNQPQHF
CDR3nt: TGTGCCAGCAGCCCGCCTGGGCGAACGAGCAATCAGCCCCAGCATTTT

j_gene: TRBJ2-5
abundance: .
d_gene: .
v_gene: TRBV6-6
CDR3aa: CASSYGGAAQETQYF
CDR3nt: TGTGCCAGCAGTTACGGCGGGGCCGCCCAAGAGACCCAGTACTTC

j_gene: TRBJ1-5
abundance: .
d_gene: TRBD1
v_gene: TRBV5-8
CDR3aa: CASSSGTGTVQPQHF
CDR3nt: TGTGCCAGCAGCTCTGGGACAGGGACCGTTCAGCCCCAGCATTTT

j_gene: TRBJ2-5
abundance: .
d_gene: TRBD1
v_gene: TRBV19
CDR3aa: CASSIEYVGQARVTQYF
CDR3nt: TGTGCCAGTAGTATAGAGTACGTGGGACAGGCCAGAGTGACCCAGTACTTC

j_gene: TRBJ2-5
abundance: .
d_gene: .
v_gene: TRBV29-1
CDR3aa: CSAREQVQYF
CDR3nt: TGCAGCGCCAGAGAGCAGGTCCAGTACTTC

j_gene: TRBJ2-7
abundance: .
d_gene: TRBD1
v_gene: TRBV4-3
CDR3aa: CASSQMEGQGYEQYF
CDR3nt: TGCGCCAGCAGCCAGATGGAAGGACAGGGCTACGAGCAGTACTTC

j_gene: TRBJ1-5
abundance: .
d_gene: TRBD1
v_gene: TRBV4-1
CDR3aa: CASSTDGTGNQPQHF
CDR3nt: TGCGCCAGCAGCACCGACGGGACAGGGAATCAGCCCCAGCATTTT

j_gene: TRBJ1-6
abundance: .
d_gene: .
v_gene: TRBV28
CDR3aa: CASSPFDFSPLHF
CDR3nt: TGTGCCAGCAGTCCCTTCGACTTTTCACCCCTCCACTTT

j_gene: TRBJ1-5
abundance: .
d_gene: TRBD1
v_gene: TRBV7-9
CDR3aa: CASSLGQGFNQPQHF
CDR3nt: TGTGCCAGCAGCTTGGGACAGGGGTTCAATCAGCCCCAGCATTTT

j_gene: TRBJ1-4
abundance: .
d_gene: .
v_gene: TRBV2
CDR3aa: CASSGARTNEKLFF
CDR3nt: TGTGCCAGCAGTGGGGCCCGAACTAATGAAAAACTGTTTTTT

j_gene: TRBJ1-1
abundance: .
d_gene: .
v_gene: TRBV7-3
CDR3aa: CASSLGAGTEAFF
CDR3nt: TGTGCCAGCAGCTTAGGGGCAGGGACTGAAGCTTTCTTT

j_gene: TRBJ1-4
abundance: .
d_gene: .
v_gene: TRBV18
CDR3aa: CASSPGLPTNEKLFF
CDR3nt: TGTGCCAGCTCACCAGGACTACCAACTAATGAAAAACTGTTTTTT

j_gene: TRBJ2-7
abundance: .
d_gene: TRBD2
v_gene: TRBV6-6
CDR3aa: CASRQSGGEQYF
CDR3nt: TGTGCCAGCAGACAGTCGGGGGGCGAGCAGTACTTC

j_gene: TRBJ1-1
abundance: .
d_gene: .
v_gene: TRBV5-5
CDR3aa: CASSYSIEAFF
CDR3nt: TGTGCCAGCAGCTACAGCATTGAAGCTTTCTTT

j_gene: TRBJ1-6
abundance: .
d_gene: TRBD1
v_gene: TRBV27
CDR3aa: CASSLLWTGYNSPLHF
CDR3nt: TGTGCCAGCAGTTTATTATGGACAGGGTATAATTCACCCCTCCACTTT

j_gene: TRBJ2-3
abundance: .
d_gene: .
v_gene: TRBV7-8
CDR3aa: CASSLDRGRDTQYF
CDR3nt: TGTGCCAGCAGCTTAGATCGGGGGAGGGATACGCAGTATTTT

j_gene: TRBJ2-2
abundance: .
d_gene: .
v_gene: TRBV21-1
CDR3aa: CASSNPGGQGHTGELFF
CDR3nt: TGTGCCAGCAGCAACCCCGGGGGACAGGGGCACACCGGGGAGCTGTTTTTT

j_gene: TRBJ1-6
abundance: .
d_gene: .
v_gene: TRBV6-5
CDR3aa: CASSYGRGSYNSPLHF
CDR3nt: TGTGCCAGCAGTTACGGGCGTGGCTCCTATAATTCACCCCTCCACTTT

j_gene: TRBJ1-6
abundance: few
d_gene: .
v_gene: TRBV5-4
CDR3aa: CASSSQLSDRSPLHF
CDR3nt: TGTGCCAGCAGCTCCCAACTCTCCGACAGATCACCCCTCCACTTT

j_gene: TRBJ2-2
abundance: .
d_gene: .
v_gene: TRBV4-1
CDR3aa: CASSPLRTGELFF
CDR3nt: TGCGCCAGCAGCCCATTGCGGACCGGGGAGCTGTTTTTT

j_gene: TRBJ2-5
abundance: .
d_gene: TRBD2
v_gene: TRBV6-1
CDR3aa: CASSEFGRGAHQETQYF
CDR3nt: TGTGCCAGCAGTGAATTTGGGCGGGGGGCCCATCAAGAGACCCAGTACTTC

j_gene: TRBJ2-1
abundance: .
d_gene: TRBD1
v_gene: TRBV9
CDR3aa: CASSGTGNEQFF
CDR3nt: TGTGCCAGCAGCGGGACAGGGAATGAGCAGTTCTTC

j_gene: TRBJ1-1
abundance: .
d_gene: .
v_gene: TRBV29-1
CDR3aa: CSGTTGRNTEAFF
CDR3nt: TGCAGCGGGACAACAGGTCGGAACACTGAAGCTTTCTTT

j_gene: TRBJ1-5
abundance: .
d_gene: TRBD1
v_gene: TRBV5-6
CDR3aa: CASSLGTGVNQPQHF
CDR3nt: TGTGCCAGCAGCTTGGGGACAGGAGTCAATCAGCCCCAGCATTTT

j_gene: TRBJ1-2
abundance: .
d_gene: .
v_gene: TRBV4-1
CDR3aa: CASSQGYAGGYTF
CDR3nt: TGCGCCAGCAGCCAGGGCTACGCAGGAGGCTACACCTTC

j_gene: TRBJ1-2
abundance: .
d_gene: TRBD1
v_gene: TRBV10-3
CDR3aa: CAISESRDSVAYGYTF
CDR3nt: TGTGCCATCAGTGAGTCCCGGGACAGTGTTGCCTATGGCTACACCTTC

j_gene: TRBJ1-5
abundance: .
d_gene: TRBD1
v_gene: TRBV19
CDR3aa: CASSLQGTYSNQPQHF
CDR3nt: TGTGCCAGTAGTTTACAGGGGACATATAGCAATCAGCCCCAGCATTTT

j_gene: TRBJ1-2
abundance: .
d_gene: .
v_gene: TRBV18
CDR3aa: CASSPQRQEPSNYGYTF
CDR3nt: TGTGCCAGCTCACCACAGCGACAGGAGCCATCTAACTATGGCTACACCTTC

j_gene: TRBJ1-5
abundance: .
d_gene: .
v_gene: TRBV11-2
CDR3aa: CASSPSGLKNSNQPQHF
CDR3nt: TGTGCCAGCAGCCCTTCTGGGCTGAAAAATAGCAATCAGCCCCAGCATTTT

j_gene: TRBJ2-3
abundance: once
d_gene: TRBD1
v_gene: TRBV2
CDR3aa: CASLAQGPPSTDTQYF
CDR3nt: TGTGCCAGCTTGGCACAGGGGCCCCCTAGCACAGATACGCAGTATTTT